This T cell receptor beta chain was profiled in a study of control samples from healthy donors and cancer patients. Generated by immunoSEQ multiplex PCR, the TCRdb table keeps only in-frame clones and is missing some. Of approximately 70,000 clones listed, roughly nine tenths are singletons. Germline CDR1 is SEHNR and CDR2 is FQNEAQ (reference sequence). The CDR3 contains 14 residues. Trimming removed 6 bases from V and 5 bases from J; junction bases left unmatched: 8. The origin of this receptor is a man aged 60-69 years with colorectal cancer. J is TRBJ1-1 and V is TRBV7-9; 8 positions match TRBD1. The sequencing input was PBMCs. The DNA of the CDR3 is TGTGCCAGCAGGCCAAGGACAGGGCAGACTGAAGCTTTCTTT. Its protein is CASRPRTGQTEAFF.